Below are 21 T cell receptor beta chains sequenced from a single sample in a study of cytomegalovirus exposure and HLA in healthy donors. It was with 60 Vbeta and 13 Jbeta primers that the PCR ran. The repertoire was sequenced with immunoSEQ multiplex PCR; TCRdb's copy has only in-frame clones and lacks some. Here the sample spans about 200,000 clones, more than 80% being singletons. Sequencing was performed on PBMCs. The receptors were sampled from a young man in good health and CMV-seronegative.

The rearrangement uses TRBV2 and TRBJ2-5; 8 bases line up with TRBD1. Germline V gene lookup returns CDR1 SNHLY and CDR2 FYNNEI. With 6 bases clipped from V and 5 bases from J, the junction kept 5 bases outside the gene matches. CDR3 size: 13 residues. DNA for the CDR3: TGTGCCAGCAGCGGGACAGGAGGTGAGACCCAGTACTTC. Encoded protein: CASSGTGGETQYF.

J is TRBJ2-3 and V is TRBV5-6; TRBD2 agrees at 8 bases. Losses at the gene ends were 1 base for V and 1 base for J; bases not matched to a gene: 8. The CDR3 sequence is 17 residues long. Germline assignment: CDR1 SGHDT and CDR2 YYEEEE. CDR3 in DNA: TGTGCCAGCAGCTTGTACGGCGCGGGGGGCCGCACAGATACGCAGTATTTT. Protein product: CASSLYGAGGRTDTQYF.

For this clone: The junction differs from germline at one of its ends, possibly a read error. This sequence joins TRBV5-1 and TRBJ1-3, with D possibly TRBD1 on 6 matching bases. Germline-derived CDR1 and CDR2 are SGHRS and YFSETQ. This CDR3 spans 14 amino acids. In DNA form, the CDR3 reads TGCGCCAGCAGTTTGGACAGCTCTGGAAACACCATATATTTT. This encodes CASSLDSSGNTIYF.

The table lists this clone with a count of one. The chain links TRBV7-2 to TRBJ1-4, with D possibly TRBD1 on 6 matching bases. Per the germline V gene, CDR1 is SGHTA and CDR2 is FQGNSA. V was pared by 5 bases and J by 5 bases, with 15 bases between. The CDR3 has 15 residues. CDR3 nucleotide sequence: TGTGCCAGCAGCCGATACAGGGTATTGAATGAAAAACTGTTTTTT. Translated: CASSRYRVLNEKLFF.

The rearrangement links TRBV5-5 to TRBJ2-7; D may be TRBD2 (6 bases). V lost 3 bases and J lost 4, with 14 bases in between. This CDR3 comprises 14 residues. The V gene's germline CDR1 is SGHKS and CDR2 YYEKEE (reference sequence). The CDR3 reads CASSSAGGGYEQYF. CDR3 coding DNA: TGTGCCAGCAGCTCCGCAGGTGGGGGGTACGAGCAGTACTTC.

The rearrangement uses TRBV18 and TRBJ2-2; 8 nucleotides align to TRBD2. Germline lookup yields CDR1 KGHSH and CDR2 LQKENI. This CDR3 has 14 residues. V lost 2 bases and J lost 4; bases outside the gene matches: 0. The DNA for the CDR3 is TGTGCCAGCTCACCAAGCGGGGGCACCGGGGAGCTGTTTTTT. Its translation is CASSPSGGTGELFF.

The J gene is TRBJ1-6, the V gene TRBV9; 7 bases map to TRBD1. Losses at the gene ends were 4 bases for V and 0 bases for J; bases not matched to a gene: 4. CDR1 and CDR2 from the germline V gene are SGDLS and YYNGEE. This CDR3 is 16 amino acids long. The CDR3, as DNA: TGTGCCAGCAGCCCGACAGGGAGCTCCTATAATTCACCCCTCCACTTT. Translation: CASSPTGSSYNSPLHF.

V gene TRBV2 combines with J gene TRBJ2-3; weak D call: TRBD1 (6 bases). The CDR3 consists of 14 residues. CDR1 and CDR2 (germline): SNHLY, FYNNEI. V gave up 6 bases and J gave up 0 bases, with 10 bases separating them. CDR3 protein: CASRDRSSTDTQYF. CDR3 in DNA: TGTGCCAGCAGGGACAGATCTAGCACAGATACGCAGTATTTT.

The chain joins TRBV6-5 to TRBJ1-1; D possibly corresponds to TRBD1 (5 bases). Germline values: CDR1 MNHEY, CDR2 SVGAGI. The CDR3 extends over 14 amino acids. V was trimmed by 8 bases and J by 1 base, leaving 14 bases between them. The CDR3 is CASFRGTGNTEAFF. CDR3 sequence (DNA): TGTGCCAGCTTTCGGGGGACGGGGAACACTGAAGCTTTCTTT.

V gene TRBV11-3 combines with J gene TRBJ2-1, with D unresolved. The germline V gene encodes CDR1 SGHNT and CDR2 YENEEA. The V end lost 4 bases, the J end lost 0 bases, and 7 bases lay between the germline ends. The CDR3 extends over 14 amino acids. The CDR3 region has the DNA TGTGCCAGCAGCTCTCCGAGCTCCTACAATGAGCAGTTCTTC. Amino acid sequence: CASSSPSSYNEQFF. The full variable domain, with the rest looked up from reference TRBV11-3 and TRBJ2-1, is EAGVVQSPRYKIIEKKQPVAFWCNPISGHNTLYWYLQNLGQGPELLIRYENEEAVDDSQLPKDRFSAERLKGVDSTLKIQPAELGDSAVYLCASSSPSSYNEQFFGPGTRLTVL.

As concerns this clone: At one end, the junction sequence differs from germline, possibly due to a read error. The CDR3 loop reads CASSIVSSGASVLTF. CDR3 in DNA: TGTGCCAGTAGTATAGTAAGCTCTGGGGCCAGCGTCCTGACTTTC. This chain joins TRBV19 and TRBJ2-6; a weak D match, TRBD1 (5 bases). CDR1 and CDR2 (germline): LNHDA, SQIVND (reference sequence). The CDR3 extends over 15 amino acids.

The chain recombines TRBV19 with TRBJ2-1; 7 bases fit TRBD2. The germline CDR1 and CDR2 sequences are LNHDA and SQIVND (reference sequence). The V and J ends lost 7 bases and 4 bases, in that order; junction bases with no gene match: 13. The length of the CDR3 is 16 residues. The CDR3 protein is CASKVDELALYNEQFF. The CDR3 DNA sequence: TGTGCCAGTAAAGTGGACGAACTAGCGCTTTACAATGAGCAGTTCTTC.

CDR3 residues: CASSLGQGANYGYTF. CDR3 sequence (DNA): TGTGCCAGCAGCTTGGGGCAGGGGGCGAACTATGGCTACACCTTC. The V and J genes are TRBV5-4 and TRBJ1-2; TRBD1 matches 8 bases. This CDR3 comprises 15 residues. Germline V gene sequence: CDR1 SGHNT, CDR2 YYREEE (reference sequence). With V trimmed by 0 bases and J by 2 bases, 3 bases remained unmatched.

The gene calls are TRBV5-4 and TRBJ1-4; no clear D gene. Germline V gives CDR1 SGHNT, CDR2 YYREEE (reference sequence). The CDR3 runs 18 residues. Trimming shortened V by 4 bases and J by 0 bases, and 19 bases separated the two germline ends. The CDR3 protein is CASSGAVGGRTTNEKLFF. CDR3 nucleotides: TGTGCCAGCAGCGGAGCTGTAGGCGGCCGGACAACTAATGAAAAACTGTTTTTT.

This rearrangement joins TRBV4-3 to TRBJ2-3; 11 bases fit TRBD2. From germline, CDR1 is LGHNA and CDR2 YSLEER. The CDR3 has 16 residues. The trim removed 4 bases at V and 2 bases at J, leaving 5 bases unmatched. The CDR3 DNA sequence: TGCGCCAGCAGCCCCTTGACTAGCGGGGCCACAGATACGCAGTATTTT. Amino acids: CASSPLTSGATDTQYF.

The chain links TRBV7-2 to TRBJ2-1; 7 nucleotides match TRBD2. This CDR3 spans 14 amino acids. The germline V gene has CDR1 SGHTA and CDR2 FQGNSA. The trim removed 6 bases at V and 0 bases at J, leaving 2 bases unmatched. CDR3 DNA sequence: TGTGCCAGCAGAGGACTAGTCTCCTACAATGAGCAGTTCTTC. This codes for CASRGLVSYNEQFF.

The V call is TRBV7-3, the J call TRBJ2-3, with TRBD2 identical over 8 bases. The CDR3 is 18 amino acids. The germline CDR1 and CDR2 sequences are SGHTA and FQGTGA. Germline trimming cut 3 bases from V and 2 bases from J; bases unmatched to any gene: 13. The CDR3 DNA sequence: TGTGCCAGCAGCTTGGGCGCCGGTAGCGGGGACCTCACAGATACGCAGTATTTT. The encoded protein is CASSLGAGSGDLTDTQYF.

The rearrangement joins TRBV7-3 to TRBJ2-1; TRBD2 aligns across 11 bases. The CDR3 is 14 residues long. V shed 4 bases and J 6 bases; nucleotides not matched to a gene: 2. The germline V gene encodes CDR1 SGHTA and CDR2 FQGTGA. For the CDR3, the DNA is TGTGCCAGCAGCTCGGGACTAGCGGCCAATGAGCAGTTCTTC. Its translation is CASSSGLAANEQFF. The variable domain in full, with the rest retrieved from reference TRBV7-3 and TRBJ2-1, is GAGVSQTPSNKVTEKGKYVELRCDPISGHTALYWYRQSLGQGPEFLIYFQGTGAADDSGLPNDRFFAVRPEGSVSTLKIQRTERGDSAVYLCASSSGLAANEQFFGPGTRLTVL.

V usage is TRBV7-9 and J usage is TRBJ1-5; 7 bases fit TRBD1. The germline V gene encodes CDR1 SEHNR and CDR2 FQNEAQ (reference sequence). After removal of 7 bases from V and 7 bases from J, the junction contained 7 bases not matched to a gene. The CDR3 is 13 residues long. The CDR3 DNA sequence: TGTGCCAGCACCAGGGGGGCCCGGCAGCCCCAGCATTTT. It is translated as CASTRGARQPQHF.

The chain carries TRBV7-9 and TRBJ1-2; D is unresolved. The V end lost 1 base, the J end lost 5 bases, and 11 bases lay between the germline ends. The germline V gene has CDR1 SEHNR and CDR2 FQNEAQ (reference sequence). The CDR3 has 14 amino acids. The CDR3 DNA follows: TGTGCCAGCAGCTTAGTGGCGGATTATTATGGCTACACCTTC. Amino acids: CASSLVADYYGYTF.

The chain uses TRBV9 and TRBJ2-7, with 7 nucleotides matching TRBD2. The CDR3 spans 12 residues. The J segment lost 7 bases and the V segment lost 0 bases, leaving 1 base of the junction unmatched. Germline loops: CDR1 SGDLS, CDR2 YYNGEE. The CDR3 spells CASSVGEGEQYF. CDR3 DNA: TGTGCCAGCAGCGTAGGGGAGGGAGAGCAGTACTTC. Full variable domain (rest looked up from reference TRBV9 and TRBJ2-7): DSGVTQTPKHLITATGQRVTLRCSPRSGDLSVYWYQQSLDQGLQFLIQYYNGEERAKGNILERFSAQQFPDLHSELNLSSLELGDSALYFCASSVGEGEQYFGPGTRLTVT.